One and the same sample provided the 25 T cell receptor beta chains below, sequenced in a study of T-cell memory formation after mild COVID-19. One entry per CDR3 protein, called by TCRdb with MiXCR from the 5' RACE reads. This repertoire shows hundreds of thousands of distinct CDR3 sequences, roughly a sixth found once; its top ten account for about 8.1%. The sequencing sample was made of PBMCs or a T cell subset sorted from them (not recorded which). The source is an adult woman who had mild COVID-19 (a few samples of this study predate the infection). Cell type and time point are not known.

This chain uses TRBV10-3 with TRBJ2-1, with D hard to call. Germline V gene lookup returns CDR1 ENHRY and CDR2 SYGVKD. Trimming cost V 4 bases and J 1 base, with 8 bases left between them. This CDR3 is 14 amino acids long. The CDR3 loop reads CAISVDGSYNEQFF. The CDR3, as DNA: TGTGCCATCAGTGTAGACGGTTCCTACAATGAGCAGTTCTTC.

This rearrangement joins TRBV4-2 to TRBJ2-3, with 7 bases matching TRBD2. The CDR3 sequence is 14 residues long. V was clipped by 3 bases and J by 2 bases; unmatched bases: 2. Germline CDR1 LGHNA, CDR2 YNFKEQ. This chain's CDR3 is CASSHSGSTDTQYF. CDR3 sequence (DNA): TGTGCCAGCAGCCATAGCGGGTCCACAGATACGCAGTATTTT.

The CDR3 sequence is CASSQGGLDYGYTF. The CDR3 DNA reads as TGTGCCAGCAGCCAAGGGGGGCTGGACTATGGCTACACCTTC. This chain connects TRBV12-3 or TRBV12-4 to TRBJ1-2, with a weak D call TRBD1 (6 bases). The CDR3 covers 14 residues. The V and J ends lost 6 bases and 3 bases respectively, with 14 bases between them.

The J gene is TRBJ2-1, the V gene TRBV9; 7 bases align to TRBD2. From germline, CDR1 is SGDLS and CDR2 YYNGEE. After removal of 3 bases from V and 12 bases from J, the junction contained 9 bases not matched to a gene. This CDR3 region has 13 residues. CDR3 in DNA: TGTGCCAGCAGCGCCGACCCTGGGAGGGGGCAGTTCTTC. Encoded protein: CASSADPGRGQFF.

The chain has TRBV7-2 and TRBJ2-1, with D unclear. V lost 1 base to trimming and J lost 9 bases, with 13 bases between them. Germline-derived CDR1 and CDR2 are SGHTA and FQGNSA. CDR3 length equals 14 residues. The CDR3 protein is CASSLVFTSGEQFF. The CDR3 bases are TGTGCCAGCAGCTTAGTTTTTACCTCCGGTGAGCAGTTCTTC.

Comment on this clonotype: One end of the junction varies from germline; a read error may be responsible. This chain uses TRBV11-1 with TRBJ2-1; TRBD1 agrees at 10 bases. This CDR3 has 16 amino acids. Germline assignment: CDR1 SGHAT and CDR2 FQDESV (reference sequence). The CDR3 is CASRLAGTGVYNEQFF. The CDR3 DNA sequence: TGTGCCAGCAGGTTAGCCGGGACAGGGGTTTACAATGAGCAGTTCTTC.

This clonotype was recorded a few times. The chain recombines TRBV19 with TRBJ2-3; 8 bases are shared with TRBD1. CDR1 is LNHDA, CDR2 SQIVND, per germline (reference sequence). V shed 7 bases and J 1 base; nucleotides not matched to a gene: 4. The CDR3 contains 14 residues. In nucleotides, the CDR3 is TGTGCCAGTACAGGGGGCTTTGGCACAGATACGCAGTATTTT. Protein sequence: CASTGGFGTDTQYF.

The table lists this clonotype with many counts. CDR3 nucleotides: TGTGCCACCAGTGACCTAGGACAGGGGGCAACAGATACGCAGTATTTT. It yields the protein CATSDLGQGATDTQYF. The rearrangement joins TRBV24-1 to TRBJ2-3, with 11 bases aligning to TRBD1. Unmatched junction bases numbered 5, after V lost 4 bases and J lost 3 bases. Germline CDR1 reads KGHDR; CDR2 reads SFDVKD. CDR3 size: 16 residues.

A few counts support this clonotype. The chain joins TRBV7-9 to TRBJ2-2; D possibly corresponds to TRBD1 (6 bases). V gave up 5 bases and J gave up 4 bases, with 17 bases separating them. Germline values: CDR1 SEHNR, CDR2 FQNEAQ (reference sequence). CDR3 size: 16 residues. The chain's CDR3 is CASSPQQGISTGELFF. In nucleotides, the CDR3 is TGTGCCAGCAGCCCCCAGCAGGGGATAAGCACCGGGGAGCTGTTTTTT.

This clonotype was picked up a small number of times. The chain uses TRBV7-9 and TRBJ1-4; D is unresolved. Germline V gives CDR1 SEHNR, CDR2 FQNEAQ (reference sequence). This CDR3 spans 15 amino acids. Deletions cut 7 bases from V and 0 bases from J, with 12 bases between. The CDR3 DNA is TGTGCCAGCACCGGATGGCCAGCAACTAATGAAAAACTGTTTTTT. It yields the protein CASTGWPATNEKLFF.

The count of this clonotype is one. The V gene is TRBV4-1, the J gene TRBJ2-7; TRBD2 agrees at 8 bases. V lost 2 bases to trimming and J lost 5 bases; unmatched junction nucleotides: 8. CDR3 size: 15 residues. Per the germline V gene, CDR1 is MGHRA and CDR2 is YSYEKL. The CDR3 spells CASSQIGGLGNEQYF. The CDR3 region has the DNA TGCGCCAGCAGCCAAATCGGGGGACTAGGAAACGAGCAGTACTTC.

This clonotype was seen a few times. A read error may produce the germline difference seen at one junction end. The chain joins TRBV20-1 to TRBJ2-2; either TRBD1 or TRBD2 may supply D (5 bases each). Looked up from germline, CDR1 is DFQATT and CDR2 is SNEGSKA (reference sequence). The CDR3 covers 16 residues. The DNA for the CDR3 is TGCAGTGCCAGAGGAGGTGGGGGAAAGAACACCGGGGAGCTGTTTTTT. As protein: CSARGGGGKNTGELFF.

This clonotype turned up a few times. Here the CDR3 DNA reads TGTGCCAGCAGTTGGGGCCTTGAATATGGCTACACCTTC. Translated, it gives CASSWGLEYGYTF. The chain has TRBV12-3 or TRBV12-4 and TRBJ1-2; the D gene is possibly TRBD1 (5 bases). The CDR3 is 13 amino acids. The germline V and J ends were trimmed by 4 bases and 5 bases, with 11 bases remaining between them.

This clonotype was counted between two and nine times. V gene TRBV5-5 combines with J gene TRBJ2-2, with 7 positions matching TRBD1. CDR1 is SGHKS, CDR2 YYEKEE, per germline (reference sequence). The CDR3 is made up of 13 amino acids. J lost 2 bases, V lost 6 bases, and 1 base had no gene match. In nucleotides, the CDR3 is TGTGCCAGCAACAGGGGTAACACCGGGGAGCTGTTTTTT. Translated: CASNRGNTGELFF.

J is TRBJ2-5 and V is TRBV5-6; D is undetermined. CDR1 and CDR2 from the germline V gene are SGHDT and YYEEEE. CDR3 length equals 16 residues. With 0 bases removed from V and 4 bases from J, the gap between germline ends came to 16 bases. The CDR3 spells CASSLAGRPGRETQYF. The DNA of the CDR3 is TGTGCCAGCAGCTTGGCCGGCAGACCTGGGCGAGAGACCCAGTACTTC.

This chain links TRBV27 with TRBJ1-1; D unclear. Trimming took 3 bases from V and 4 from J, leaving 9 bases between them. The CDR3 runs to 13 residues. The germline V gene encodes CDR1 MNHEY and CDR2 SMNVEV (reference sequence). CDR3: CASSLIGITEAFF. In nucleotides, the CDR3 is TGTGCCAGCAGTTTGATCGGGATCACTGAAGCTTTCTTT.

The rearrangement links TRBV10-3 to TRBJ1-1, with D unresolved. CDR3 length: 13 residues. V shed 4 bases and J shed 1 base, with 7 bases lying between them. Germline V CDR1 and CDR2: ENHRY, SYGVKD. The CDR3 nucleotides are TGTGCCATCAGTGGTGCGCCGAACACTGAAGCTTTCTTT. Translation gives CAISGAPNTEAFF.

The CDR3 here is CASSMAVSLEAFF. The CDR3 nucleotides read TGTGCCAGTAGTATGGCGGTGTCCCTTGAAGCTTTCTTT. The rearrangement links TRBV19 to TRBJ1-1, with D hard to call. Germline V lookup: CDR1 LNHDA, CDR2 SQIVND (reference sequence). Trimming took 3 bases from V and 7 from J, leaving 12 bases between them. The CDR3 is made up of 13 amino acids.

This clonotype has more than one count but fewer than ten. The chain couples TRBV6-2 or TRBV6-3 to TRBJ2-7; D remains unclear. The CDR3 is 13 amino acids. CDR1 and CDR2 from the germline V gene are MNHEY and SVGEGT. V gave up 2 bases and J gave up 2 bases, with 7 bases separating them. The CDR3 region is CASSYRGPYEQYF. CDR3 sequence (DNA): TGTGCCAGCAGTTACCGTGGCCCCTACGAGCAGTACTTC.

The chain's CDR3 is CASNPGLAGGRGAETQYF. CDR3 sequence (DNA): TGTGCCAGCAACCCGGGACTAGCGGGGGGGCGTGGAGCGGAGACCCAGTACTTC. The V gene is TRBV7-9, the J gene TRBJ2-5; TRBD2 matches at 16 bases. Losses at the gene ends were 7 bases for V and 5 bases for J; bases not matched to a gene: 13. This CDR3 contains 18 residues. From germline, CDR1 is SEHNR and CDR2 FQNEAQ (reference sequence).

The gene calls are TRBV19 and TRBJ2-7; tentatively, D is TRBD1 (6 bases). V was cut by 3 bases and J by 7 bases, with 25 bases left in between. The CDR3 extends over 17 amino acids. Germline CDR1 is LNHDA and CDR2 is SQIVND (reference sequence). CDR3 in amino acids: CASSILGANAGNREQYF. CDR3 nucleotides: TGTGCCAGTAGTATCTTGGGGGCCAACGCAGGGAATCGGGAGCAGTACTTC.

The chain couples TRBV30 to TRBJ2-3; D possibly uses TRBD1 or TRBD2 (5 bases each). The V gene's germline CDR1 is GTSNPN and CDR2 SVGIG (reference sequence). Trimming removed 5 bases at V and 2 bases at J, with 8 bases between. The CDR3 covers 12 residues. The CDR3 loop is CAWSGTTDTQYF. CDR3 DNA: TGTGCCTGGTCGGGGACCACAGATACGCAGTATTTT.

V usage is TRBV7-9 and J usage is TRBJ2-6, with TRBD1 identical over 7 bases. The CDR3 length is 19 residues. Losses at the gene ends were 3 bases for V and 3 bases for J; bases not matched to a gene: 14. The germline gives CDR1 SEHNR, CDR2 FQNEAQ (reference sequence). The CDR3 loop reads CASSFSTTGVGGGANVLTF. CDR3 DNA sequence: TGTGCCAGCAGCTTTTCAACTACAGGGGTTGGTGGTGGGGCCAACGTCCTGACTTTC.

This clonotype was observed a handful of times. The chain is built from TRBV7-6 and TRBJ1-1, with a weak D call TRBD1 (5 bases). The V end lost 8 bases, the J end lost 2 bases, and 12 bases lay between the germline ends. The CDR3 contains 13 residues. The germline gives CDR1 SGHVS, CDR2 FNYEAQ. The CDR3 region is CASFPGLNTEAFF. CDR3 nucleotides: TGTGCCAGCTTCCCGGGACTTAACACTGAAGCTTTCTTT.

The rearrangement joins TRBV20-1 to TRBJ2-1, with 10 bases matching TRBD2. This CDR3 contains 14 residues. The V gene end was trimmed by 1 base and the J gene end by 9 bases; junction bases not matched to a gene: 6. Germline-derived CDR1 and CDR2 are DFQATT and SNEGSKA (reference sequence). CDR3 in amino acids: CSARARASGSEQFF. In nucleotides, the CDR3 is TGCAGTGCTAGAGCTAGGGCTAGCGGGAGTGAGCAGTTCTTC.